This entry concerns a single T cell receptor beta chain. These data originate in a study of blood T cell repertoires in COVID-19. Background on the study: Italy, Spain and the United States were the sources of the convalescent and acute COVID-19 samples.

In the original workflow: It was from reference gene primer amplification that nucleated cell counts were estimated. TCRdb's table, derived via immunoSEQ multiplex PCR, lists solely in-frame clones and lacks some. That table is the source of V, J and clone size, and D and trimming were worked out from the DNA. The sample gives roughly 250,000 clones, 85% to 90% of which show up once; approximately 4% is in the top ten. The germline gives CDR1 MNHEY, CDR2 SMNVEV (reference sequence). This CDR3 is built from 18 residues. V shed 2 bases, J shed 1 base, and the junction held 8 bases outside the gene matches.

The J gene is TRBJ2-1, the V gene TRBV27; 10 bases are shared with TRBD2. This sequence was found in a middle-aged woman with acute or convalescent COVID-19. Sequences were obtained from peripheral blood. CDR3 DNA: TGTGCCAGCAGTTTAGTACTAGCGGGGTCGTCATCCTACAATGAGCAGTTCTTC. Translation: CASSLVLAGSSSYNEQFF.